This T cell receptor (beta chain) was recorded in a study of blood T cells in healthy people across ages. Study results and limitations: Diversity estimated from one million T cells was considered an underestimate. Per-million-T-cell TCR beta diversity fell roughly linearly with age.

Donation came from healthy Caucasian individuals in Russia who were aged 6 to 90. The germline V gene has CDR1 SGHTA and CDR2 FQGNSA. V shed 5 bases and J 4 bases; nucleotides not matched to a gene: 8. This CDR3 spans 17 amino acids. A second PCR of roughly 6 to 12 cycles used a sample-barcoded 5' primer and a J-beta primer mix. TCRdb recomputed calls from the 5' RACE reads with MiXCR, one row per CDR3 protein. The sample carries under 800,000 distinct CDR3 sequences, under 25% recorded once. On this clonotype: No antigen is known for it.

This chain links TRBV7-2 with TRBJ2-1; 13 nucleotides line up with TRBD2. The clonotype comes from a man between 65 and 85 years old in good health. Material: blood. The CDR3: CASSLGTSGIIYNEQFF. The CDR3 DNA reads TGTGCCAGCAGCCTCGGGACTAGCGGGATAATATACAATGAGCAGTTCTTC.